This T cell receptor (beta chain) was captured in a study of cytomegalovirus exposure and HLA in healthy donors. PCR used 60 Vbeta primers and 13 Jbeta primers. Sequencing used immunoSEQ multiplex PCR; TCRdb keeps in-frame clones, though not all of them. The data show over 80,000 clones, approximately 81% seen once. On this clone itself: Its cognate antigen is unknown.

Notes on the study in general: In vitro checks showed that a few CMV-associated chains really do target CMV antigens.

Germline assignment: CDR1 SGHRS and CDR2 YFSETQ. The V end was cut by 0 bases, the J end by 5 bases, with 12 bases between. The CDR3 extends over 15 amino acids. The specimen sequenced was PBMCs. This chain joins TRBV5-1 and TRBJ2-1; D perhaps matches TRBD2 (6 bases). The TCR was taken from a woman in her thirties or forties in good health and CMV-seronegative. In DNA form, the CDR3 reads TGCGCCAGCAGCTTGGGAGTCGGGGGTAACAATGAGCAGTTCTTC. Residues: CASSLGVGGNNEQFF.